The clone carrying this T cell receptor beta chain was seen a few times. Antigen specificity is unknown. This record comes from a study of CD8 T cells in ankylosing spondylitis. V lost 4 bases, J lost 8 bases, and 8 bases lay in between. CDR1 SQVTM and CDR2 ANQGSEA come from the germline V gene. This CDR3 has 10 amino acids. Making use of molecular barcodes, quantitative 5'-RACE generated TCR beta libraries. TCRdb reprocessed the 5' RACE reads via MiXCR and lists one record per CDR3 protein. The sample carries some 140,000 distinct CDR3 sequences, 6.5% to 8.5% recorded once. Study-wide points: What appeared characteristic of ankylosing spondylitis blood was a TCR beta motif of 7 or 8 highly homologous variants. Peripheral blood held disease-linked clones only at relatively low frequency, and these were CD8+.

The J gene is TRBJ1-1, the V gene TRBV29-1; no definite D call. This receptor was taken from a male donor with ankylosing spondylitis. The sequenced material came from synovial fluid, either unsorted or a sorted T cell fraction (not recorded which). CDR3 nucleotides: TGCAGCGTTGGAGGAGGCGAAGCTTTCTTT. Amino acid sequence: CSVGGGEAFF.